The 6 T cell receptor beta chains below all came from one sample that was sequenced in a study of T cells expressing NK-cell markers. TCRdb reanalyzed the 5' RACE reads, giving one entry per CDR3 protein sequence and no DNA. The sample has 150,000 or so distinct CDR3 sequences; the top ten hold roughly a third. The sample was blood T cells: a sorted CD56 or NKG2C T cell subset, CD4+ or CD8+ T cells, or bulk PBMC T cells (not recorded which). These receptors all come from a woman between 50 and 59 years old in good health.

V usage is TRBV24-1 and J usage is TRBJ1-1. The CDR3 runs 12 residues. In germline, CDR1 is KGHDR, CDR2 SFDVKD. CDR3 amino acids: CATGDGVTEAFF.

The chain's CDR3 is CATYPLGGATEAFF. V gene TRBV27 combines with J gene TRBJ1-1; as DNA is missing, the TRBD1 call by TCRdb cannot be tested. Germline CDR1 and CDR2: MNHEY and SMNVEV (reference sequence). The length of the CDR3 is 14 residues.

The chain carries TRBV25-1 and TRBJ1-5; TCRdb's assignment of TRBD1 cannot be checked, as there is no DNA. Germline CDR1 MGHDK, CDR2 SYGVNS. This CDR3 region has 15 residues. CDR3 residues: CASSESRGSNQPQHF.

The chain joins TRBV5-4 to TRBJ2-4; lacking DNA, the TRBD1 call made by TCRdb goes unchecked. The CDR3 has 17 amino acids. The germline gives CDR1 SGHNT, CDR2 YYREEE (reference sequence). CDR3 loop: CASRPGQAKETKNIQYF.

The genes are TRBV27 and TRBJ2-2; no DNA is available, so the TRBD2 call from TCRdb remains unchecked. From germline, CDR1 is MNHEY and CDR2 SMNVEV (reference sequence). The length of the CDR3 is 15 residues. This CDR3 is CASVGTSGRNGELFF.

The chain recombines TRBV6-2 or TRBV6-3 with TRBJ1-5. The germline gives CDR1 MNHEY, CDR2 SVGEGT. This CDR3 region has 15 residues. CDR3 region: CASSPGLGGSKPQHF.